The present TCR beta chain was sequenced within a study of low-dose radiotherapy and immunotherapy resistance in tumors (dated by TCRdb to between 2021 and 2022). Regarding the complete study: In Cohort 1, 0.5 Gy per fraction was delivered every 2 weeks, and a total PTV dose of 6.5 Gy was prescribed. In Cohort 2, 1 Gy per fraction was delivered every two weeks, for a total of 13 Gy over 26 weeks. Nivolumab and ipilimumab were both given intravenously, with nivolumab at a 240 mg flat dose every two weeks and ipilimumab at 1 mg/kg every six weeks. Cyclophosphamide 200 mg/m2 was administered intravenously every two weeks, one day before each radiation and immunotherapy administration. Patients took aspirin 300 mg orally once daily for four cycles, starting on cycle 1 day 1. Randomization of trial participants into treatment groups was not performed. Eight patients were included in the translational analysis: three from the first dose cohort and the first five from the second dose cohort.

The table lists this clonotype with many counts. What antigen it recognizes has not been identified. The input lacks base qualities; no much larger clone sits a single base away. Sequencer: Illumina HiSeq 2500. First-strand cDNA was synthesized using Superscript III and a set of TRAV- and TRBV-specific primers, so that both TCRalpha and TCRbeta chains were covered. An approximately 20-cycle PCR with Phusion amplified the TCRs, pairing a constant-region primer with the adapter that was attached to the V primers. The isolated mRNA was amplified using the MessageAmp II aRNA Amplification Kit, with in vitro transcription performed for about 16 hours at 37 degrees C. The Dynabeads mRNA DIRECT Purification Kit was used to isolate the mRNA for TCR sequencing. Indexed Illumina adapters were added in a second Phusion PCR of roughly 25 cycles, and the PCR products were purified with AMPure XP beads. Under the source paper's analysis protocol: Using custom Perl scripts, TCR sequences that encoded the same protein were pooled, out-of-frame sequences were dropped, and the abundance of each clonotype was calculated. The analysis excluded TCR sequences that were supported by just one read. Among the metrics used to describe the repertoires were Shannon entropy, Gini index, clonality, richness, and the frequency of TCRs shared between repertoires. TCRdb applied fastp at Q25 and MiXCR to the public reads, then kept only in-frame beta chains. CDR3 protein sequences are deduplicated, and each keeps its most common genes and DNA. The V and J calls were determined by TCRdb, not by the authors. The sample table shows tens of thousands of distinct CDR3 sequences, and 25% to 30% are seen once. The ten largest clones take up 10% of the sample.

The time point label of this sample denotes: after trial treatment. The meaning of the sample's treatment or condition label: LDRT plus nivolumab, ipilimumab, low-dose cyclophosphamide and aspirin (RACIN trial). Donors were enrolled in RACIN, a single-arm phase I dose-escalation trial combining nivolumab, ipilimumab, aspirin, low-dose cyclophosphamide and low-dose radiotherapy. Patients with advanced, TIL-negative solid tumors were considered eligible. The material sequenced was PBMCs, taken after low-dose radiotherapy plus immunotherapy. This TCR derives from a male donor with prostate cancer.

The CDR3 has the sequence CASSFLGSGGEQYF. In nucleotides, the sequence is TGTGCCAGCAGTTTTCTCGGCTCGGGAGGGGAGCAGTACTTC. The receptor chain draws on TRBV28 and TRBJ2-7; 8 bases in the middle match TRBD2. The germline V gene encodes CDR1 MDHEN and CDR2 SYDVKM. Trimmed from V: 3 bases; trimmed from J: 7 bases; junction bases lacking a gene match: 8. Counted from cysteine to phenylalanine, this CDR3 has 14 amino acids. This entry keeps only the CDR3 DNA: 42 bases, framed from base 1.